These 18 T cell receptor beta chains were sequenced from one sample in a study of naive and memory T cell subsets. Two oligonucleotides, mixed equimolar, formed the beta constant-region primer covering TRBC1 and TRBC2. Nested alpha and beta constant-region primers with the SP2 primer drove four PCR rounds on ligated cDNA. In TCRdb, the UMI-ligation and nested PCR reads were re-called with MiXCR into one record per CDR3 protein. The sample has about 120,000 distinct CDR3 sequences; approximately 37% are singletons. Sequencing was performed on central memory CD4+ T cells from blood. All receptors derive from a human donor in good health.

In its sample, this clonotype was seen once. One junction end does not reproduce the germline sequence, and a read error may be involved. V and J are TRBV15 and TRBJ2-2; D is ambiguous. In germline, CDR1 is LNHNV, CDR2 YYDKDF (reference sequence). The CDR3 runs 15 residues. The CDR3 here is CATGRGLRGTGELFF. The DNA of the CDR3 is TGTGCCACCGGCAGAGGTCTTCGTGGAACCGGGGAGCTGTTTTTT.

The chain employs TRBV12-3 or TRBV12-4 and TRBJ2-7; TRBD2 might be the D (6 bases). The CDR3 consists of 13 residues. V was pared by 3 bases and J by 3 bases, with 9 bases between. This CDR3 reads CASSFRRDYEQYF. The CDR3 bases are TGTGCCAGCAGTTTCAGGCGGGACTACGAGCAGTACTTC.

The chain combines TRBV6-1 with TRBJ2-7, with 8 bases lining up with TRBD2. The CDR3 extends over 17 amino acids. Germline V lookup: CDR1 MNHNS, CDR2 SASEGT. V gave up 4 bases and J gave up 2 bases; unmatched junction bases: 13. The CDR3 sequence is CASSVTPGGVTTYEQYF. CDR3 in DNA: TGTGCCAGCAGTGTAACTCCGGGGGGGGTGACTACCTACGAGCAGTACTTC.

The rearrangement links TRBV7-2 to TRBJ2-2; D gene ambiguous. V was cut by 3 bases and J by 6 bases, with 11 bases left in between. The CDR3 is made up of 14 amino acids. Germline CDR1 SGHTA, CDR2 FQGNSA. CDR3 in amino acids: CASSFKRSAGELFF. In DNA form, the CDR3 reads TGTGCCAGCAGCTTCAAACGTTCCGCCGGGGAGCTGTTTTTT.

This clonotype was recorded at least ten times. The chain joins TRBV20-1 to TRBJ2-3; 13 nucleotides agree with TRBD2. The CDR3 is made up of 16 amino acids. Per germline, CDR1 DFQATT and CDR2 SNEGSKA (reference sequence). V was clipped by 3 bases and J by 3 bases; unmatched bases: 6. CDR3 amino acids: CSASRTSGSPTDTQYF. CDR3 sequence (DNA): TGCAGTGCTAGTAGGACTAGCGGGAGTCCGACAGATACGCAGTATTTT.

This clonotype was seen many times. The chain employs TRBV20-1 and TRBJ1-5; 7 nucleotides line up with TRBD1. V dropped 5 bases and J dropped 0; count of bases not matched to a gene: 7. The length of the CDR3 is 15 residues. CDR1 is DFQATT, CDR2 SNEGSKA, per germline (reference sequence). DNA of the CDR3: TGCAGTGCTTCCCGGGACAGAAATAGCAATCAGCCCCAGCATTTT. It translates to CSASRDRNSNQPQHF.

This chain connects TRBV6-6 to TRBJ2-7, with 7 positions matching TRBD2. The CDR3 contains 16 residues. Germline loops: CDR1 MNHNY, CDR2 SVGAGI (reference sequence). With 2 bases clipped from V and 3 bases from J, the junction kept 10 bases outside the gene matches. CDR3 in DNA: TGTGCCAGCAGTTACCCAAAAGCGGGACCCGACTACGAGCAGTACTTC. It codes for CASSYPKAGPDYEQYF.

This clonotype showed up many times. The chain joins TRBV11-2 to TRBJ2-1; TRBD2 might be the D (6 bases). Germline CDR1 reads SGHAT; CDR2 reads FQNNGV. The CDR3 is 16 amino acids. Trimming took off 1 base at V and 6 bases at J, with 16 bases between the two ends. Here the CDR3 reads CASSLGRSKTSNEQFF. In DNA, the CDR3 is TGTGCCAGCAGCTTAGGAAGATCCAAGACTAGCAATGAGCAGTTCTTC.

This chain uses TRBV29-1 with TRBJ2-2; 7 positions agree with TRBD2. The CDR3 length is 14 residues. Germline V gives CDR1 SQVTM, CDR2 ANQGSEA. Trimming cost V 5 bases and J 4 bases; bases outside gene matches: 7. This chain's CDR3 is CSVSGGSRTGELFF. The CDR3, as DNA: TGCAGCGTTTCGGGCGGGAGTCGCACCGGGGAGCTGTTTTTT.

V is TRBV20-1 and J is TRBJ2-5, with a tentative D call TRBD2 (5 bases). This CDR3 region has 13 residues. Germline V CDR1 and CDR2: DFQATT, SNEGSKA (reference sequence). V lost 3 bases to trimming and J lost 1 base, with 9 bases between them. In DNA form, the CDR3 reads TGCAGTGCTAGCCCAGCGGTCCAAGAGACCCAGTACTTC. This gives the protein CSASPAVQETQYF.

The chain is built from TRBV20-1 and TRBJ2-3, with 11 bases aligning to TRBD2. The CDR3 is 15 amino acids. Germline-derived CDR1 and CDR2 are DFQATT and SNEGSKA (reference sequence). V lost 3 bases to trimming and J lost 1 base; unmatched junction nucleotides: 3. The chain's CDR3 is CSARLAGGGTDTQYF. In DNA, the CDR3 is TGCAGTGCTAGGCTAGCGGGAGGAGGCACAGATACGCAGTATTTT.

This clonotype turned up a few times. The rearrangement uses TRBV6-1 and TRBJ2-5, with 8 bases lining up with TRBD1. Unmatched junction bases numbered 8, after V lost 6 bases and J lost 5 bases. The CDR3 covers 14 residues. Per the germline V gene, CDR1 is MNHNS and CDR2 is SASEGT. The CDR3 loop reads CASSADRAKETQYF. The DNA for the CDR3 is TGTGCCAGCAGCGCGGACAGGGCCAAGGAGACCCAGTACTTC.

The J gene is TRBJ2-1, the V gene TRBV28, with 14 bases lining up with TRBD2. Germline V lookup: CDR1 MDHEN, CDR2 SYDVKM. The CDR3 spans 16 residues. V gave up 5 bases and J gave up 14 bases; unmatched junction bases: 14. The CDR3 nucleotides are TGTGCCAGCAGTCCAGTCCTGGGACTAGCGGGGGAGCGGGAGTTCTTC. Protein: CASSPVLGLAGEREFF.

This sequence joins TRBV5-1 and TRBJ2-6, with 12 bases identical to TRBD1. After removal of 4 bases from V and 2 bases from J, the junction contained 10 bases not matched to a gene. Germline V gene sequence: CDR1 SGHRS, CDR2 YFSETQ. The CDR3 length is 19 residues. The CDR3: CASSVTGTGGRAGANVLTF. CDR3 DNA: TGCGCCAGCAGCGTGACCGGGACAGGGGGCAGGGCTGGGGCCAACGTCCTGACTTTC.

This clonotype has more than one count but fewer than ten. V usage is TRBV28 and J usage is TRBJ2-5, with 7 bases lining up with TRBD1. The CDR3 sequence is 13 residues long. Germline CDR1 MDHEN, CDR2 SYDVKM. V was pared by 5 bases and J by 6 bases, with 6 bases of the junction left unmatched. CDR3 protein: CASSQGDSKTQYF. The CDR3 nucleotides are TGTGCCAGCAGTCAGGGGGATAGTAAGACCCAGTACTTC. Full variable domain (remainder filled in from reference TRBV28 and TRBJ2-5): DVKVTQSSRYLVKRTGEKVFLECVQDMDHENMFWYRQDPGLGLRLIYFSYDVKMKEKGDIPEGYSVSREKKERFSLILESASTNQTSMYLCASSQGDSKTQYFGPGTRLLVL.

V usage is TRBV14 and J usage is TRBJ2-1, with D unclear. The CDR3 loop spans 14 amino acids. Trimming took off 3 bases at V and 2 bases at J, with 8 bases between the two ends. CDR1 and CDR2 from the germline V gene are SGHDN and FVKESK. The CDR3 reads CASSQRDTYNEQFF. CDR3 nucleotides: TGTGCCAGCAGCCAGAGAGACACCTACAATGAGCAGTTCTTC.

J is TRBJ2-5 and V is TRBV19; a weak D match, TRBD1 (5 bases). The germline V gene has CDR1 LNHDA and CDR2 SQIVND (reference sequence). Trimming removed 4 bases at V and 0 bases at J, with 6 bases between. The CDR3 extends over 13 amino acids. The CDR3 DNA sequence: TGTGCCAGTAGTACGGACAACCAAGAGACCCAGTACTTC. Its translation: CASSTDNQETQYF.

This clonotype was found many times. The chain uses TRBV12-3 or TRBV12-4 and TRBJ1-1; maybe TRBD1 (5 bases). V was cut by 2 bases and J by 6 bases, with 7 bases left in between. The CDR3 consists of 12 residues. CDR3 in amino acids: CASSLWGSEAFF. The DNA of the CDR3 is TGTGCCAGCAGTTTATGGGGGTCTGAAGCTTTCTTT.